Below, 13 T cell receptor beta chains from the same sample are listed, as sequenced in a study of T cell responses to AZD1222 COVID-19 vaccine. Method: immunoSEQ multiplex PCR; TCRdb's copy keeps in-frame clones and lacks some. The sample yields 200,000 to 250,000 clones, roughly 94% seen once. The material sequenced was peripheral blood, taken 28 days after the second dose of the MenACWY control vaccine. These receptors were collected from an adult who received the MenACWY meningococcal vaccine as a control.

The V and J genes are TRBV18 and TRBJ2-6; TRBD1 matches 11 bases. The CDR3 spans 21 residues. From germline, CDR1 is KGHSH and CDR2 LQKENI. Unmatched junction bases numbered 16, after V lost 6 bases and J lost 0 bases. CDR3 nucleotide sequence: TGTGCCAGCTCCCTAACCACATCCATCGGGACAGGGGGCTCTGGGGCCAACGTCCTGACTTTC. Protein: CASSLTTSIGTGGSGANVLTF.

This chain uses TRBV3-1 (or the pseudogene TRBV3-2) with TRBJ2-3; D may be TRBD1 (6 bases). Germline assignment: CDR1 LGHDT and CDR2 YNNKEL (reference sequence). V lost 0 bases and J lost 2, with 18 bases in between. This CDR3 is 18 amino acids long. This CDR3 reads CASSQENVGDTLTDTQYF. CDR3 nucleotides: TGTGCCAGCAGCCAAGAAAATGTGGGGGACACCCTCACAGATACGCAGTATTTT.

This clone was seen once. The rearrangement joins TRBV4-2 to TRBJ1-1; TRBD1 is a possible D gene (6 bases). Trimming took 1 base from V and 2 from J, leaving 11 bases between them. There are 15 residues in the CDR3. Germline-derived CDR1 and CDR2 are LGHNA and YNFKEQ. DNA of the CDR3: TGTGCCAGCAGCCAAGTGGCAGGGGCCAACACTGAAGCTTTCTTT. Its translation is CASSQVAGANTEAFF.

V gene TRBV7-9 combines with J gene TRBJ1-3, with D perhaps TRBD1 (5 bases). The CDR3 is 13 amino acids. V was shortened by 9 bases and J by 2 bases, with 11 bases between the two germline ends. Germline assignment: CDR1 SEHNR and CDR2 FQNEAQ (reference sequence). The CDR3 DNA reads as TGTGCCAGGGGCGGGACGCCTGGAAACACCATATATTTT. Translated: CARGGTPGNTIYF.

The chain recombines TRBV28 with TRBJ2-5, with D uncertain. Germline lookup yields CDR1 MDHEN and CDR2 SYDVKM. V lost 5 bases to trimming and J lost 5 bases, with 15 bases between them. The CDR3 extends over 14 amino acids. CDR3 coding DNA: TGTGCCAGCAGTGGGGTGAATAGCAGGGAGACCCAGTACTTC. As protein: CASSGVNSRETQYF.

The rearrangement uses TRBV5-6 and TRBJ2-7, with 11 positions matching TRBD2. The CDR3 has 14 residues. The germline V gene encodes CDR1 SGHDT and CDR2 YYEEEE. Trimming cost V 4 bases and J 5 bases; bases outside gene matches: 5. The CDR3 DNA reads as TGTGCCAGCAGCCGACTAGCGGGACCGAACGAGCAGTACTTC. This encodes CASSRLAGPNEQYF.

This clone was seen only once. The V gene is TRBV6-1, the J gene TRBJ2-5, with TRBD2 matching over 9 bases. With V trimmed by 2 bases and J by 1 base, 5 bases remained unmatched. Germline V gene sequence: CDR1 MNHNS, CDR2 SASEGT. This CDR3 region has 16 residues. CDR3 nucleotides: TGTGCCAGCAGTGAACTCCAGCGGGGGGTCCAAGAGACCCAGTACTTC. Its protein is CASSELQRGVQETQYF.

CDR3 in DNA: TGTGCCAGCAGCCAAGGTCATCTGGGTCAATCCTACAATGAGCAGTTCTTC. As protein: CASSQGHLGQSYNEQFF. The chain has TRBV14 and TRBJ2-1; D remains ambiguous. The CDR3 consists of 17 residues. Trimming left V 1 base short and J 1 base short, with 14 bases between. Germline loops: CDR1 SGHDN, CDR2 FVKESK.

The genes are TRBV24-1 and TRBJ2-1; 9 positions agree with TRBD2. Germline V gene sequence: CDR1 KGHDR, CDR2 SFDVKD. There are 13 residues in the CDR3. The V and J ends lost 4 bases and 9 bases, in that order; junction bases with no gene match: 3. CDR3 coding DNA: TGTGCCACCAGTGAGATTAGCGGGAGTGAGCAGTTCTTC. It translates to CATSEISGSEQFF.

This sequence joins TRBV3-1 (or the pseudogene TRBV3-2) and TRBJ1-5, with TRBD1 identical over 7 bases. The CDR3 runs 16 residues. The germline CDR1 and CDR2 sequences are LGHDT and YNNKEL (reference sequence). V was pared by 1 base and J by 2 bases, with 5 bases of the junction left unmatched. The CDR3 region has the DNA TGTGCCAGCAGCCAAGGCAGGGGGGGTGGCAATCAGCCCCAGCATTTT. Its protein product is CASSQGRGGGNQPQHF.

This clone was observed a single time. V and J are TRBV6-2 or TRBV6-3 and TRBJ2-3; 11 bases map to TRBD2. Germline-derived CDR1 and CDR2 are MNHEY and SVGEGT. The CDR3 is 17 residues long. Trimming removed 2 bases from V and 2 bases from J; junction bases left unmatched: 6. The CDR3, as DNA: TGTGCCAGCAGTTACCCCGCTAGCGGGGGGCCCACAGATACGCAGTATTTT. It yields the protein CASSYPASGGPTDTQYF.

The chain carries TRBV13 and TRBJ2-1; tentatively, D is TRBD2 (5 bases). This CDR3 has 18 residues. Trimming took 5 bases from V and 3 from J, leaving 23 bases between them. CDR1 PRHDT and CDR2 FYEKMQ come from the germline V gene (reference sequence). CDR3 sequence: CASSLITLAFSDYNEQFF. The CDR3 DNA follows: TGTGCCAGCAGCCTCATCACCCTAGCATTCTCAGACTACAATGAGCAGTTCTTC. The whole variable domain, remainder taken from reference TRBV13 and TRBJ2-1, is AAGVIQSPRHLIKEKRETATLKCYPIPRHDTVYWYQQGPGQDPQFLISFYEKMQSDKGSIPDRFSAQQFSDYHSELNMSSLELGDSALYFCASSLITLAFSDYNEQFFGPGTRLTVL.

This chain links TRBV5-4 with TRBJ2-5, with 11 bases lining up with TRBD2. The trim removed 3 bases at V and 2 bases at J, leaving 6 bases unmatched. Germline lookup yields CDR1 SGHNT and CDR2 YYREEE (reference sequence). CDR3 size: 16 residues. The CDR3 here is CASSSWTSGQQETQYF. CDR3 nucleotide sequence: TGTGCCAGCAGCTCATGGACTAGCGGGCAACAAGAGACCCAGTACTTC.